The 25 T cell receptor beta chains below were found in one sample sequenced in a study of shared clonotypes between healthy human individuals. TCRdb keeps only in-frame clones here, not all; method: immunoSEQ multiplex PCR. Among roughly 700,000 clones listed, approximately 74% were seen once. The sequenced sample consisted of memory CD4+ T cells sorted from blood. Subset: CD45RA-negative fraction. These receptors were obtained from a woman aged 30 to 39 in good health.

The CDR3 region has the DNA TGTGCCAGCAAGGGACAGGGGGCGGGTACTGAAGCTTTCTTT. Its protein is CASKGQGAGTEAFF. The J gene is TRBJ1-1, the V gene TRBV11-2; 12 nucleotides line up with TRBD1. CDR3 length: 14 amino acids. The germline V gene has CDR1 SGHAT and CDR2 FQNNGV. V lost 7 bases and J lost 5; bases outside the gene matches: 5.

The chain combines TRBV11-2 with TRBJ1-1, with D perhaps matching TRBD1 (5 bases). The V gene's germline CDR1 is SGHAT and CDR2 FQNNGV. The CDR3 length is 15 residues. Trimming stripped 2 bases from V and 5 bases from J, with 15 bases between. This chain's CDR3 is CASSLTVGVSTEAFF. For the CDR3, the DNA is TGTGCCAGCAGCTTAACAGTGGGGGTATCGACTGAAGCTTTCTTT.

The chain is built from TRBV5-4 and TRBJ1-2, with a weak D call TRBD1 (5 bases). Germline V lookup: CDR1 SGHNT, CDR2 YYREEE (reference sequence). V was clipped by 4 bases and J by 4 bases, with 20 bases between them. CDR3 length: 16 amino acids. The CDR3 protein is CASSQGTPERVYGYTF. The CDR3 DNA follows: TGTGCCAGCAGCCAAGGGACTCCGGAACGGGTCTATGGCTACACCTTC.

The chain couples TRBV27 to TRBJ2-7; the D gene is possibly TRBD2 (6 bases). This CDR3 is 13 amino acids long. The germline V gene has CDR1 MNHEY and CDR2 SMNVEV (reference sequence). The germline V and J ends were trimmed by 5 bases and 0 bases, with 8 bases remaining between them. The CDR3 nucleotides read TGTGCCAGCAGTGGGGGGAACTCCTACGAGCAGTACTTC. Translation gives CASSGGNSYEQYF.

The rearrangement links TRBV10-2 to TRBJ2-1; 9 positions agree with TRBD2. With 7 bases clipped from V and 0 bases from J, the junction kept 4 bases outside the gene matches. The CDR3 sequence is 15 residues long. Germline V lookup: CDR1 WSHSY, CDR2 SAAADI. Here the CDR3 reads CASTDSGSSYNEQFF. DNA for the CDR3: TGCGCCAGCACCGATAGCGGGAGCTCCTACAATGAGCAGTTCTTC.

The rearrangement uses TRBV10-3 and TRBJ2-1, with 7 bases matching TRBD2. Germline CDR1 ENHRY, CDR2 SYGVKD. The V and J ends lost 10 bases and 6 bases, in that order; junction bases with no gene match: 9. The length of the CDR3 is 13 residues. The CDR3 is CATETSPGNEQFF. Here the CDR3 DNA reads TGTGCCACAGAGACTAGCCCCGGCAATGAGCAGTTCTTC.

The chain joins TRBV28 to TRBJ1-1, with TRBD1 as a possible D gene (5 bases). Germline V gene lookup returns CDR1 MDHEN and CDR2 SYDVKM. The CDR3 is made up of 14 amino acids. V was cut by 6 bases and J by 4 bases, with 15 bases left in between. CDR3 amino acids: CASRSGWSGTEAFF. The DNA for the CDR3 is TGTGCCAGCAGATCAGGGTGGAGTGGCACTGAAGCTTTCTTT.

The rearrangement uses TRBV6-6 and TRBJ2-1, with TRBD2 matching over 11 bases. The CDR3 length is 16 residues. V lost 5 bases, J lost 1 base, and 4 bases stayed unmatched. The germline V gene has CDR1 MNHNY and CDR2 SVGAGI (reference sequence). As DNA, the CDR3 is TGTGCCAGCAGTACTAGCGGGAGTAAATCCTACAATGAGCAGTTCTTC. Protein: CASSTSGSKSYNEQFF.

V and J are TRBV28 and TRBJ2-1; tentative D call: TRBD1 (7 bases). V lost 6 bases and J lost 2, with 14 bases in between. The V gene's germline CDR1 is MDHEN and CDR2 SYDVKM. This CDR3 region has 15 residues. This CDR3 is CASRDPGGTYNEQFF. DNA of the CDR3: TGTGCCAGCAGGGATCCAGGGGGGACCTACAATGAGCAGTTCTTC.

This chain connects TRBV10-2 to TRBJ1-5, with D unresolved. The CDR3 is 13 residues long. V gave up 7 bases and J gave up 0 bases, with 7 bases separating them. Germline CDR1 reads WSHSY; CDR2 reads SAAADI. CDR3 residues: CASKDYSNQPQHF. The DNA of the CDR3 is TGCGCCAGCAAGGACTATAGCAATCAGCCCCAGCATTTT.

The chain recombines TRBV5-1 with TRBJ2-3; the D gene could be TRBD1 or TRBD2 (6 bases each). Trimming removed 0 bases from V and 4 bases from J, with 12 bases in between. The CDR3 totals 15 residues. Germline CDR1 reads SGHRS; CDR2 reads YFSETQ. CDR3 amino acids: CASSLEAGQPDTQYF. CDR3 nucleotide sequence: TGCGCCAGCAGCTTGGAGGCGGGACAACCAGATACGCAGTATTTT.

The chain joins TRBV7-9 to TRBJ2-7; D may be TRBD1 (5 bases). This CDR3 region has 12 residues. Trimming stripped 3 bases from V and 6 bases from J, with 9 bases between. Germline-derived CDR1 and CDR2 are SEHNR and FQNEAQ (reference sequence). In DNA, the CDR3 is TGTGCCAGCAGCTTCCCGCAGGGCGAGCAGTACTTC. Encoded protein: CASSFPQGEQYF.

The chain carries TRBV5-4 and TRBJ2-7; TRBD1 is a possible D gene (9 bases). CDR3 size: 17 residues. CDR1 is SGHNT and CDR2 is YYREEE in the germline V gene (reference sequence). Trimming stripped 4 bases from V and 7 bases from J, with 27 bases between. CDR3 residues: CASSHPSPGTGTREQYF. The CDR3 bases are TGTGCCAGCAGCCACCCGTCGCCCGGGACAGGGACTAGAGAGCAGTACTTC.

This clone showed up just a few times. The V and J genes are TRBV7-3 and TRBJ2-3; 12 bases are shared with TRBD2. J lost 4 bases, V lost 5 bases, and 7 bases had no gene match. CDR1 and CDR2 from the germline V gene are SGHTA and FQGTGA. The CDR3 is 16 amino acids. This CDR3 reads CASSLRLAGVADTQYF. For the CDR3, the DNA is TGTGCCAGCAGCCTACGACTAGCGGGAGTGGCAGATACGCAGTATTTT.

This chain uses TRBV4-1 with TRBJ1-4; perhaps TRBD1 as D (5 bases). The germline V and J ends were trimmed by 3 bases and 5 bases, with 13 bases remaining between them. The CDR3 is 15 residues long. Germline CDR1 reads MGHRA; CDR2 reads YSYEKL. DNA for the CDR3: TGCGCCAGCAGCCAGACAGCCGGGGGAAATGAAAAACTGTTTTTT. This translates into CASSQTAGGNEKLFF.

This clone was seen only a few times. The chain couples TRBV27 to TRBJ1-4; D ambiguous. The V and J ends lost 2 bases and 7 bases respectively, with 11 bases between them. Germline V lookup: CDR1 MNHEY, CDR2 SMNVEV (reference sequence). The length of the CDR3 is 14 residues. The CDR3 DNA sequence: TGTGCCAGCAGTTTAAGGACGGAAGGTGAAAAACTGTTTTTT. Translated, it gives CASSLRTEGEKLFF.

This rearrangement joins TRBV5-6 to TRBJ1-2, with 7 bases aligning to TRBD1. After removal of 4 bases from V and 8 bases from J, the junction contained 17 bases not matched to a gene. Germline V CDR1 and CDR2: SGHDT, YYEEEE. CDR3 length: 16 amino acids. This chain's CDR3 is CASSHPLRQGKGGYTF. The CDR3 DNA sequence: TGTGCCAGCAGCCATCCCCTTCGACAGGGTAAAGGCGGCTACACCTTC.

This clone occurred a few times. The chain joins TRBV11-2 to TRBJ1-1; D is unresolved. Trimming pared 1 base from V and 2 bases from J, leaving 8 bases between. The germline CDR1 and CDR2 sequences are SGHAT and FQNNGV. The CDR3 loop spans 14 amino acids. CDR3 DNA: TGTGCCAGCAGCTTAGGGCATTTTAACACTGAAGCTTTCTTT. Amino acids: CASSLGHFNTEAFF.

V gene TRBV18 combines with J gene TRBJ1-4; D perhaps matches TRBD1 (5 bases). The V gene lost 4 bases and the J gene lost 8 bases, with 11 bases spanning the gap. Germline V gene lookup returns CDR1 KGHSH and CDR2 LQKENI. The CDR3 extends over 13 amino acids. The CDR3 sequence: CASSRNRGEKLFF. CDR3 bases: TGTGCCAGCTCACGGAATAGGGGCGAAAAACTGTTTTTT.

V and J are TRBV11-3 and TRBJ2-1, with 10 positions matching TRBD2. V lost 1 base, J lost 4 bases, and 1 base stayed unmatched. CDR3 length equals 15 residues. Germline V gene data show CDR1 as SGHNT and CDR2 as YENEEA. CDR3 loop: CASSLGLAGYNEQFF. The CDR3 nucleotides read TGTGCCAGCAGCTTAGGACTAGCGGGTTACAATGAGCAGTTCTTC. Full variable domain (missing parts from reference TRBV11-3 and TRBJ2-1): EAGVVQSPRYKIIEKKQPVAFWCNPISGHNTLYWYLQNLGQGPELLIRYENEEAVDDSQLPKDRFSAERLKGVDSTLKIQPAELGDSAVYLCASSLGLAGYNEQFFGPGTRLTVL.

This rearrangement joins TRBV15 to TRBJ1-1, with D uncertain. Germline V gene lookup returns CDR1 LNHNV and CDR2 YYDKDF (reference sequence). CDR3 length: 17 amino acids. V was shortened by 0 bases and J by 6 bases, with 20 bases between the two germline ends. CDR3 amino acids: CATSRDLLSYRMAEAFF. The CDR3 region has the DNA TGTGCCACCAGCAGAGATCTCCTCAGTTATAGAATGGCTGAAGCTTTCTTT.

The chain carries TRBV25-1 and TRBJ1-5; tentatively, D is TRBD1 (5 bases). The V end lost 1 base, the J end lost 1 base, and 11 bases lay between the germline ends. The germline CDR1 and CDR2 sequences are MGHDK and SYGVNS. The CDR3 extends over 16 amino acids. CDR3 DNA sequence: TGTGCCAGCAGTGAATCCACAGGTCTGAGCAATCAGCCCCAGCATTTT. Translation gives CASSESTGLSNQPQHF.

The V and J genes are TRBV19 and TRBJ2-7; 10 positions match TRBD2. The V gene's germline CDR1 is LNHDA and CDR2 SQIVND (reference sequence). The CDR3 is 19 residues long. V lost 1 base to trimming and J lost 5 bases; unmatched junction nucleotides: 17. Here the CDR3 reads CASSIAGASGRRPFNEQYF. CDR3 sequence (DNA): TGTGCCAGTAGTATAGCCGGCGCTAGCGGGAGAAGGCCCTTTAACGAGCAGTACTTC.

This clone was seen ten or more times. The CDR3 sequence is CASSLRAISGNTIYF. For the CDR3, the DNA is TGTGCCAGCAGCTTAAGGGCGATCTCTGGAAACACCATATATTTT. J is TRBJ1-3 and V is TRBV11-2, with D unresolved. Germline CDR1 SGHAT, CDR2 FQNNGV. The CDR3 has 15 amino acids. V gave up 2 bases and J gave up 0 bases, with 8 bases separating them.

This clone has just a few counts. CDR3 DNA: TGTGCCAGCAGTGAAAATGGCTACACCTTC. Encoded protein: CASSENGYTF. The rearrangement uses TRBV25-1 and TRBJ1-2; no reliable D call. CDR1 is MGHDK, CDR2 SYGVNS, per germline. V lost 2 bases to trimming and J lost 6 bases, with 1 base between them. This CDR3 has 10 amino acids.